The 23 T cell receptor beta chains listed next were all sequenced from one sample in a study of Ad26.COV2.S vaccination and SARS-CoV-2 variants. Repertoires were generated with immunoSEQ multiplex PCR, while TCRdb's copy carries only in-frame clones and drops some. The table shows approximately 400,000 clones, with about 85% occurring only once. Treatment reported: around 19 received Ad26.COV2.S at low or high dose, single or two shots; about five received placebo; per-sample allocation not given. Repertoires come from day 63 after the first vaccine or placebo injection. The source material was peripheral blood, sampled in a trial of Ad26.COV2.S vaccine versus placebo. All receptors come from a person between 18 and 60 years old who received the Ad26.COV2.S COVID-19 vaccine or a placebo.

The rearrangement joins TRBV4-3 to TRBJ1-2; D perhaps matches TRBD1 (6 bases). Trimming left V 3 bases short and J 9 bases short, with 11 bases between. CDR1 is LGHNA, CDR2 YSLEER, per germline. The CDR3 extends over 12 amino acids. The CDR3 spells CASSHTGNRYTF. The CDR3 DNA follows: TGCGCCAGCAGCCACACAGGGAATCGCTACACCTTC.

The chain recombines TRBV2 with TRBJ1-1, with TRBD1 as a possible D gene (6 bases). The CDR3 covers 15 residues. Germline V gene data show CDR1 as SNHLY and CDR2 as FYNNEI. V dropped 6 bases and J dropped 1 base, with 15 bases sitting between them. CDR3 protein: CASSRTGQQNTEAFF. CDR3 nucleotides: TGTGCCAGCAGCAGAACAGGGCAGCAGAACACTGAAGCTTTCTTT.

CDR3 sequence: CSAGKETQYF. In DNA form, the CDR3 reads TGCAGCGCCGGAAAAGAGACCCAGTACTTC. The rearrangement links TRBV29-1 to TRBJ2-5; D unresolved. From germline, CDR1 is SQVTM and CDR2 ANQGSEA. This CDR3 contains 10 residues. V was cut by 7 bases and J by 3 bases, with 6 bases left in between.

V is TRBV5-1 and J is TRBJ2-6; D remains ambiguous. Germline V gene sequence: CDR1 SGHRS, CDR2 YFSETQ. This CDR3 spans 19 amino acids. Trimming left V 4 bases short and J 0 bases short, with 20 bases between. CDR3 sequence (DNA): TGCGCCAGCAGCGGTAATTTAGGATCAACTACCTCTGGGGCCAACGTCCTGACTTTC. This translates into CASSGNLGSTTSGANVLTF.

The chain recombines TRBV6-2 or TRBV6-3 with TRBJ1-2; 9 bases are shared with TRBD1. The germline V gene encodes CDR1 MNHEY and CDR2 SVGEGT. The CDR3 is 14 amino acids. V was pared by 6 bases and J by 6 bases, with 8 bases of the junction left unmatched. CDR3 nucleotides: TGTGCCAGCAGCTCGCCGGACAGGGGAAATGGCTACACCTTC. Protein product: CASSSPDRGNGYTF.

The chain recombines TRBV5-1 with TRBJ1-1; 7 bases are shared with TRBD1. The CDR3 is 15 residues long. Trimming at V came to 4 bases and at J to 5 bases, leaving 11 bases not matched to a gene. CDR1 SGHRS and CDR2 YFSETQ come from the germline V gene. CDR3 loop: CASSRGQDAGTEAFF. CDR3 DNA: TGCGCCAGCAGCAGAGGACAGGATGCGGGGACTGAAGCTTTCTTT.

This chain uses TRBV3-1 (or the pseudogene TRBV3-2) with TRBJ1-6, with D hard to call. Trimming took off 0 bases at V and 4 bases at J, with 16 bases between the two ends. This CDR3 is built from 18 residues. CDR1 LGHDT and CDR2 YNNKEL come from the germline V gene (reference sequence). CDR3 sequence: CASSQDPDRREYNSPLHF. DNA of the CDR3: TGTGCCAGCAGCCAAGACCCGGACCGGCGGGAATATAATTCACCCCTCCACTTT.

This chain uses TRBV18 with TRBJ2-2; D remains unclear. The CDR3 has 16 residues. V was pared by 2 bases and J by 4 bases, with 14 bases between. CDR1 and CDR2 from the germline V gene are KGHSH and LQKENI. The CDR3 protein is CASSPFPGSFTGELFF. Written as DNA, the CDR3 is TGTGCCAGCTCACCATTCCCCGGTTCTTTCACCGGGGAGCTGTTTTTT.

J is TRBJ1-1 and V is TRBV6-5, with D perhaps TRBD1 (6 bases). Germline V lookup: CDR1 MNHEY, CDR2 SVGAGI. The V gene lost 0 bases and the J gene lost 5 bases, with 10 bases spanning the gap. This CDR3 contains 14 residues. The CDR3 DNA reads TGTGCCAGCAGTTACTCGGAGGGGGAAACTGAAGCTTTCTTT. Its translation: CASSYSEGETEAFF.

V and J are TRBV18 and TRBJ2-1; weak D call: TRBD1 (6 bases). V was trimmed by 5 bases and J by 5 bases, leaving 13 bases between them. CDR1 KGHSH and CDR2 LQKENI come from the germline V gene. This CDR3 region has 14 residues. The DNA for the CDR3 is TGTGCCAGCTCAGAGTTTGACAGGAACAATGAGCAGTTCTTC. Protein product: CASSEFDRNNEQFF.

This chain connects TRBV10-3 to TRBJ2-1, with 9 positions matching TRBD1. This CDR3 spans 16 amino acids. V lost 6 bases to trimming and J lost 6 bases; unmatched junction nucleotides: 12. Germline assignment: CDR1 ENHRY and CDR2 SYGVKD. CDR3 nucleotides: TGTGCCATCAGATACCGGGACAGGGACCAGGGCAATGAGCAGTTCTTC. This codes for CAIRYRDRDQGNEQFF.

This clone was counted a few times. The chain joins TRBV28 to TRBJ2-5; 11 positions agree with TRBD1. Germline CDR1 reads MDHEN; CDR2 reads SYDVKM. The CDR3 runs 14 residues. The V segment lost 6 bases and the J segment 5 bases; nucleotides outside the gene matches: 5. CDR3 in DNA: TGTGCCAGCAGACCCGGGACAGGGGGGGAGACCCAGTACTTC. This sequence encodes CASRPGTGGETQYF.

CDR3 sequence: CASSLRGYTEAFF. As DNA, the CDR3 is TGTGCCAGCAGTTTAAGGGGGTACACTGAAGCTTTCTTT. The J gene is TRBJ1-1, the V gene TRBV28, with D perhaps TRBD1 (6 bases). Per the germline V gene, CDR1 is MDHEN and CDR2 is SYDVKM. Trimming stripped 2 bases from V and 3 bases from J, with 7 bases between. The CDR3 contains 13 residues. The whole variable domain, remainder taken from reference TRBV28 and TRBJ1-1, is DVKVTQSSRYLVKRTGEKVFLECVQDMDHENMFWYRQDPGLGLRLIYFSYDVKMKEKGDIPEGYSVSREKKERFSLILESASTNQTSMYLCASSLRGYTEAFFGQGTRLTVV.

The CDR3 sequence is CASSPGGNTEAFF. CDR3 in DNA: TGTGCCAGCAGCCCAGGGGGCAACACTGAAGCTTTCTTT. The rearrangement links TRBV9 to TRBJ1-1; 8 nucleotides align to TRBD1. Per the germline V gene, CDR1 is SGDLS and CDR2 is YYNGEE. J gave up 2 bases and V 4 bases, and 1 base lay outside the gene matches. CDR3 length equals 13 residues.

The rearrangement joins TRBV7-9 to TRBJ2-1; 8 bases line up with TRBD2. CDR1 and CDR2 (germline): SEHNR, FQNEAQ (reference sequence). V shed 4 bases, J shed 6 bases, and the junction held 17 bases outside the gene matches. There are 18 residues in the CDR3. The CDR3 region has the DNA TGTGCCAGCAGCTCTCGGGCCGTAAGCGCGGGGGGTCGCAATGAGCAGTTCTTC. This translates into CASSSRAVSAGGRNEQFF.

The CDR3 DNA reads as TGTGCCAGCAGCGCCTTTGGAATCGGCTACGAGCAGTACTTC. This codes for CASSAFGIGYEQYF. J is TRBJ2-7 and V is TRBV2; D uncertain. The germline CDR1 and CDR2 sequences are SNHLY and FYNNEI. The CDR3 runs to 14 residues. Trimming removed 6 bases at V and 3 bases at J, with 15 bases between.

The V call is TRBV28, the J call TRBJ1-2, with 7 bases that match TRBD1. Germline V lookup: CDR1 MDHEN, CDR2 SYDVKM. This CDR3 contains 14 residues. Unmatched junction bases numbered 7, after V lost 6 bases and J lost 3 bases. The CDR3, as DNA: TGTGCCAGCAGAGCAGGGGGTGGCTACTATGGCTACACCTTC. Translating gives CASRAGGGYYGYTF.

CDR3 in amino acids: CASSEAPGPRGFLSSYEQYF. The CDR3 nucleotides are TGTGCCAGCAGTGAAGCGCCGGGCCCAAGGGGTTTTTTAAGCTCCTACGAGCAGTACTTC. The V gene is TRBV2, the J gene TRBJ2-7; possibly TRBD1 for D (5 bases). The germline CDR1 and CDR2 sequences are SNHLY and FYNNEI. The V and J ends lost 0 bases and 0 bases respectively, with 24 bases between them. The CDR3 spans 20 residues.

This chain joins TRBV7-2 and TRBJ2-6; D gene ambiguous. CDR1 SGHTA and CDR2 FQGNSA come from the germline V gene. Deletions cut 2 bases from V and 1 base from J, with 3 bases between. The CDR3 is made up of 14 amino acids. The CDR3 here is CASSLFSGANVLTF. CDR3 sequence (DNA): TGTGCCAGCAGCTTATTTTCTGGGGCCAACGTCCTGACTTTC.

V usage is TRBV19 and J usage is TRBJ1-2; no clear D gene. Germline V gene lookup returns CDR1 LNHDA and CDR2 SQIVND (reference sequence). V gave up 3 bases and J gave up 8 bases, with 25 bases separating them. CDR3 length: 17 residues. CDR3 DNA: TGTGCCAGTAGTATTCCCTTTCGCTCGGCTGAGTATTTGGGCTACACCTTC. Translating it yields CASSIPFRSAEYLGYTF.

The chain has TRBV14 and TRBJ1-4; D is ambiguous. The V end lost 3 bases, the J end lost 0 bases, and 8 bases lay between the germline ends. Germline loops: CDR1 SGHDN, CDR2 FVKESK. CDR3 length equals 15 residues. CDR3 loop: CASSHGRATNEKLFF. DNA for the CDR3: TGTGCCAGCAGCCACGGAAGGGCAACTAATGAAAAACTGTTTTTT.

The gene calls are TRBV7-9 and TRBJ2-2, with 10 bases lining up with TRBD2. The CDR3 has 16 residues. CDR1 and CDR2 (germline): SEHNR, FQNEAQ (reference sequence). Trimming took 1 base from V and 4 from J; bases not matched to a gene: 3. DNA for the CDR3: TGTGCCAGCAGCTTAGTGCTAGCGGGAGTCACCGGGGAGCTGTTTTTT. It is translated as CASSLVLAGVTGELFF.

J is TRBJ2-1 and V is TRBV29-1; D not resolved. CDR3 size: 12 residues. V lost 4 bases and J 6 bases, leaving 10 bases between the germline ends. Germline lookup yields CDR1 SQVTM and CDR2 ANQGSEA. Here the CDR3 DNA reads TGCAGCGTTGGCCCTATAGGCAATGAGCAGTTCTTC. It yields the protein CSVGPIGNEQFF.